Each of the 27 T cell receptor beta chains below was sequenced from the same sample in a study of OX40 agonist ivuxolimab in advanced cancers. Data came from immunoSEQ multiplex PCR; TCRdb stores just in-frame clones and leaves some out. The data show 40,000 to 60,000 clones, with 90% to 95% seen just once and around 26% held by the top ten. Here the sequenced sample was CD4+ or CD8+ T cells sorted from blood, taken in a trial of the OX40 agonist ivuxolimab. Receptors were obtained from an adult with an advanced solid tumor such as melanoma, head and neck, liver or kidney cancer.

This sequence joins TRBV19 and TRBJ2-1; a weak D match, TRBD1 (5 bases). V dropped 4 bases and J dropped 8 bases, with 15 bases sitting between them. Germline-derived CDR1 and CDR2 are LNHDA and SQIVND (reference sequence). This CDR3 comprises 14 residues. The CDR3 loop is CASSTLSPRDEQFF. CDR3 in DNA: TGTGCCAGTAGTACCCTTAGTCCCAGGGATGAGCAGTTCTTC.

V gene TRBV9 combines with J gene TRBJ2-2; TRBD1 aligns across 7 bases. The trim removed 0 bases at V and 3 bases at J, leaving 2 bases unmatched. CDR1 is SGDLS and CDR2 is YYNGEE in the germline V gene. The length of the CDR3 is 15 residues. For the CDR3, the DNA is TGTGCCAGCAGCGTAGAACAGGGGCACACCGGGGAGCTGTTTTTT. Its protein product is CASSVEQGHTGELFF.

The V call is TRBV29-1, the J call TRBJ2-3; 9 bases fit TRBD1. Germline-derived CDR1 and CDR2 are SQVTM and ANQGSEA. V was pared by 3 bases and J by 3 bases, with 4 bases of the junction left unmatched. The CDR3 is made up of 14 amino acids. CDR3 in DNA: TGCAGCGTTGACCACAGGGGGCAAACAGATACGCAGTATTTT. Protein sequence: CSVDHRGQTDTQYF.

The chain carries TRBV6-5 and TRBJ2-1; the D is unclear. The V gene's germline CDR1 is MNHEY and CDR2 SVGAGI. V lost 0 bases and J 4 bases, leaving 4 bases between the germline ends. The CDR3 extends over 13 amino acids. Written as DNA, the CDR3 is TGTGCCAGCAGTTACTCGATTTACAATGAGCAGTTCTTC. Translated: CASSYSIYNEQFF.

The chain links TRBV5-4 to TRBJ2-7; a weak D match, TRBD2 (5 bases). CDR1 and CDR2 from the germline V gene are SGHNT and YYREEE (reference sequence). V lost 2 bases and J 2 bases, leaving 17 bases between the germline ends. The CDR3 runs to 16 residues. This CDR3 is CASSFLDHGSPYEQYF. As DNA, the CDR3 is TGTGCCAGCAGCTTTTTAGATCATGGGAGCCCCTACGAGCAGTACTTC.

The gene calls are TRBV11-2 and TRBJ2-2; possibly TRBD1 for D (5 bases). Germline loops: CDR1 SGHAT, CDR2 FQNNGV. CDR3 length equals 15 residues. With 1 base removed from V and 1 base from J, the gap between germline ends came to 7 bases. The CDR3 sequence is CASSLVDKNTGELFF. CDR3 nucleotide sequence: TGTGCCAGCAGCTTAGTGGACAAGAACACCGGGGAGCTGTTTTTT. Using reference TRBV11-2 and TRBJ2-2 for the parts outside the CDR3, the full variable domain is EAGVAQSPRYKIIEKRQSVAFWCNPISGHATLYWYQQILGQGPKLLIQFQNNGVVDDSQLPKDRFSAERLKGVDSTLKIQPAKLEDSAVYLCASSLVDKNTGELFFGEGSRLTVL.

The V gene is TRBV6-1, the J gene TRBJ2-2; 7 nucleotides align to TRBD2. Germline CDR1 and CDR2: MNHNS and SASEGT. V trimming: 3 bases; J trimming: 7 bases; junction bases outside the gene matches: 11. The CDR3 extends over 16 amino acids. CDR3 region: CASSDISGEGIGELFF. The CDR3 DNA sequence: TGTGCCAGCAGTGATATCTCGGGGGAGGGTATCGGGGAGCTGTTTTTT.

V is TRBV7-8 and J is TRBJ2-1, with 8 bases aligning to TRBD1. J was trimmed by 8 bases and V by 5 bases; bases with no gene match: 8. CDR1 is SGHVS, CDR2 FQNEAQ, per germline. This CDR3 region has 14 residues. CDR3 sequence: CASSGPDRADEQFF. The CDR3 DNA sequence: TGTGCCAGCAGCGGCCCGGACAGGGCCGATGAGCAGTTCTTC.

The genes are TRBV15 and TRBJ2-7, with a possible D match to TRBD1 (5 bases). Between the trimmed V and J ends, which lost 4 bases and 3 bases, there was a span of 10 bases. Germline V lookup: CDR1 LNHNV, CDR2 YYDKDF (reference sequence). The CDR3 totals 13 residues. The CDR3 protein is CATSKTGGYEQYF. The CDR3 nucleotides read TGTGCCACCAGCAAAACAGGTGGCTACGAGCAGTACTTC.

CDR3 region: CASSQARQGARNEQYF. CDR3 DNA: TGCGCCAGCAGCCAAGCCCGACAGGGGGCGCGGAACGAGCAGTACTTC. This rearrangement joins TRBV4-3 to TRBJ2-7; 10 bases are shared with TRBD1. This CDR3 contains 16 residues. Trimming at V came to 1 base and at J to 5 bases, leaving 8 bases not matched to a gene. Germline CDR1 and CDR2: LGHNA and YSLEER.

The chain has TRBV7-6 and TRBJ2-7; D is perhaps TRBD1 (6 bases). This CDR3 has 15 amino acids. Germline assignment: CDR1 SGHVS and CDR2 FNYEAQ. The V end was cut by 0 bases, the J end by 0 bases, with 9 bases between. The CDR3 region is CASSLAPGASYEQYF. CDR3 nucleotide sequence: TGTGCCAGCAGCTTAGCGCCAGGGGCCTCCTACGAGCAGTACTTC.

This rearrangement joins TRBV4-1 to TRBJ2-7; either TRBD1 or TRBD2 may supply D (5 bases each). Trimming stripped 3 bases from V and 2 bases from J, with 14 bases between. The CDR3 runs to 15 residues. Germline V gives CDR1 MGHRA, CDR2 YSYEKL. The DNA for the CDR3 is TGCGCCAGCAGCCAGGGTTGGGACGTCACCTACGAGCAGTACTTC. Translation: CASSQGWDVTYEQYF.

The chain uses TRBV27 and TRBJ1-3; D is uncertain. V lost 10 bases and J lost 4, with 17 bases in between. Germline lookup yields CDR1 MNHEY and CDR2 SMNVEV (reference sequence). The CDR3 sequence is 14 residues long. CDR3 nucleotides: TGTGCCACCGGGGTTAGTCCTTCAGGAAACACCATATATTTT. It specifies CATGVSPSGNTIYF.

The chain carries TRBV5-4 and TRBJ2-7; the D gene is possibly TRBD1 (6 bases). V lost 7 bases and J lost 1, with 15 bases in between. Germline CDR1 is SGHNT and CDR2 is YYREEE (reference sequence). This CDR3 has 14 residues. CDR3 DNA sequence: TGTGCCAGCCAGGACAGCTTCCAATCCTACGAGCAGTACTTC. Translated: CASQDSFQSYEQYF.

In its sample, this clone was seen a few times. V usage is TRBV28 and J usage is TRBJ2-2, with D possibly matching TRBD1 (6 bases). The CDR3 covers 15 residues. Germline CDR1 reads MDHEN; CDR2 reads SYDVKM. Trimming removed 0 bases at V and 1 base at J, with 6 bases between. Here the CDR3 DNA reads TGTGCCAGCAGTTTATGGACAGGGAACACCGGGGAGCTGTTTTTT. This sequence encodes CASSLWTGNTGELFF.

V gene TRBV6-5 combines with J gene TRBJ2-3, with D possibly matching TRBD2 (6 bases). CDR3 length: 15 residues. The V gene's germline CDR1 is MNHEY and CDR2 SVGAGI. V was cut by 4 bases and J by 2 bases, with 13 bases left in between. The chain's CDR3 is CASSSTGGLTDTQYF. The CDR3 DNA is TGTGCCAGCAGTTCTACCGGGGGACTCACAGATACGCAGTATTTT.

This chain connects TRBV9 to TRBJ1-2; TRBD1 might be the D (6 bases). The CDR3 loop spans 15 amino acids. V was cut by 3 bases and J by 7 bases, with 19 bases left in between. Germline V lookup: CDR1 SGDLS, CDR2 YYNGEE. The CDR3 nucleotides read TGTGCCAGCAGCGCGCCGGGGAGGGGGGATGTTGGCTACACCTTC. Encoded protein: CASSAPGRGDVGYTF.

The V gene is TRBV28, the J gene TRBJ2-7; 7 nucleotides align to TRBD2. V lost 5 bases, J lost 0 bases, and 16 bases stayed unmatched. Germline V gene data show CDR1 as MDHEN and CDR2 as SYDVKM. This CDR3 is 18 amino acids long. DNA of the CDR3: TGTGCCAGCAGTCCCCCGCCTGGAGGGAGGGGAGCCTCCTACGAGCAGTACTTC. It translates to CASSPPPGGRGASYEQYF.

The rearrangement uses TRBV9 and TRBJ1-2; tentative D call: TRBD1 (5 bases). This CDR3 contains 15 residues. Germline V CDR1 and CDR2: SGDLS, YYNGEE. V gave up 4 bases and J gave up 0 bases, with 13 bases separating them. The CDR3 DNA reads TGTGCCAGCAGCCCGTGGGACGGCTCTAACTATGGCTACACCTTC. Protein: CASSPWDGSNYGYTF.

The chain carries TRBV27 and TRBJ1-5; TRBD1 might be the D (6 bases). V gave up 0 bases and J gave up 7 bases, with 13 bases separating them. Germline V gene sequence: CDR1 MNHEY, CDR2 SMNVEV (reference sequence). There are 15 residues in the CDR3. CDR3 in DNA: TGTGCCAGCAGTTTATCCCGAGGGGGGTCCCAGCCCCAGCATTTT. Protein: CASSLSRGGSQPQHF.

The V gene is TRBV11-2, the J gene TRBJ2-3; D possibly corresponds to TRBD2 (5 bases). Trimming pared 6 bases from V and 2 bases from J, leaving 15 bases between. This CDR3 comprises 15 residues. The germline V gene has CDR1 SGHAT and CDR2 FQNNGV. CDR3 nucleotide sequence: TGTGCCAGCAGGGAATGGAGCGGAGCCACAGATACGCAGTATTTT. Its translation: CASREWSGATDTQYF.

This clone was seen just once. Other DNA sequences within the sample encode an identical CDR3. The chain links TRBV7-9 to TRBJ2-7; D is ambiguous. V was trimmed by 2 bases and J by 3 bases, leaving 5 bases between them. Germline lookup yields CDR1 SEHNR and CDR2 FQNEAQ (reference sequence). CDR3 length: 12 amino acids. The CDR3 DNA sequence: TGTGCCAGCAGCTTATCCGACTACGAGCAGTACTTC. This translates into CASSLSDYEQYF.

For the CDR3, the DNA is TGCGCCAGCAGCTTGGGTAGCGGCACCGGGGAGCTGTTTTTT. This sequence encodes CASSLGSGTGELFF. The chain links TRBV5-1 to TRBJ2-2; TRBD2 might be the D (6 bases). Germline values: CDR1 SGHRS, CDR2 YFSETQ. V was trimmed by 0 bases and J by 4 bases, leaving 7 bases between them. CDR3 length equals 14 residues. The full variable domain, rest sourced from reference TRBV5-1 and TRBJ2-2, is KAGVTQTPRYLIKTRGQQVTLSCSPISGHRSVSWYQQTPGQGLQFLFEYFSETQRNKGNFPGRFSGRQFSNSRSEMNVSTLELGDSALYLCASSLGSGTGELFFGEGSRLTVL.

This chain links TRBV4-3 with TRBJ1-5; D may be TRBD1 (6 bases). V lost 0 bases to trimming and J lost 3 bases, with 15 bases between them. CDR3 length equals 17 residues. Germline V lookup: CDR1 LGHNA, CDR2 YSLEER. The CDR3 DNA sequence: TGCGCCAGCAGCCAAGATTTCTGGACAGAAGACAATCAGCCCCAGCATTTT. Protein sequence: CASSQDFWTEDNQPQHF.

The V gene is TRBV7-6, the J gene TRBJ1-2; D is undetermined. In germline, CDR1 is SGHVS, CDR2 FNYEAQ. Trimming shortened V by 5 bases and J by 0 bases, and 13 bases separated the two germline ends. CDR3 length: 15 residues. CDR3 DNA sequence: TGTGCCAGCAGCGCCGAGGCGGCAGCTAACTATGGCTACACCTTC. Protein sequence: CASSAEAAANYGYTF.

CDR3 protein: CATSRDGLAGGPLKYEQYF. The CDR3 coding sequence is TGTGCCACCAGCAGAGATGGGCTAGCGGGAGGGCCCTTAAAGTACGAGCAGTACTTC. The gene calls are TRBV15 and TRBJ2-7; 12 nucleotides agree with TRBD2. V lost 0 bases and J lost 4; bases outside the gene matches: 13. Germline V CDR1 and CDR2: LNHNV, YYDKDF (reference sequence). CDR3 size: 19 residues. Variable domain in full (rest from reference TRBV15 and TRBJ2-7): DAMVIQNPRYQVTQFGKPVTLSCSQTLNHNVMYWYQQKSSQAPKLLFHYYDKDFNNEADTPDNFQSRRPNTSFCFLDIRSPGLGDTAMYLCATSRDGLAGGPLKYEQYFGPGTRLTVT.

V is TRBV13 and J is TRBJ2-1, with TRBD2 matching 8 bases. CDR3 length: 15 amino acids. Germline CDR1 reads PRHDT; CDR2 reads FYEKMQ (reference sequence). J was trimmed by 8 bases and V by 5 bases; bases with no gene match: 11. CDR3 sequence reads: CASSQGLELADEQFF. For the CDR3, the DNA is TGTGCCAGCAGCCAGGGACTAGAATTGGCCGATGAGCAGTTCTTC.